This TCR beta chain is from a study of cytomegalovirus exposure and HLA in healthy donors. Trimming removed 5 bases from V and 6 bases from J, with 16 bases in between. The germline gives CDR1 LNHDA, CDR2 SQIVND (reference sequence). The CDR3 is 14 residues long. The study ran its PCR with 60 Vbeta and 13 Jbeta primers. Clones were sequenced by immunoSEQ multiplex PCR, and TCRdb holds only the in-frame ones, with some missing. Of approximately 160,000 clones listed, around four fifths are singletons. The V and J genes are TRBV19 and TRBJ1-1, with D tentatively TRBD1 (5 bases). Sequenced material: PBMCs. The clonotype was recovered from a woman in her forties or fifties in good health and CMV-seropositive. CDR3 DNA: TGTGCCAGTAGTCTGGCTTCGTGGGGGGCTGAAGCTTTCTTT. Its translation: CASSLASWGAEAFF.